The source of this T cell receptor beta chain is a study of CD8 T cells in ankylosing spondylitis. Study findings and constraints: CD8+ disease-linked clones were present at relatively low frequencies in blood. Significantly higher representation of disease-linked clones was reported for matched ankylosing spondylitis synovial fluid. Reactive arthritis synovial fluid and blood previously showed some of these motif variants.

The CDR3 sequence is 16 residues long. The V gene end was trimmed by 0 bases and the J gene end by 2 bases; junction bases not matched to a gene: 5. CDR1 is MGHRA, CDR2 YSYEKL, per germline. Using quantitative 5'-RACE with molecular barcodes, the authors made TCR beta libraries. MiXCR, applied by TCRdb to the 5' RACE reads, yields one record per CDR3 protein. Of roughly 68,000 distinct CDR3 sequences in the sample, roughly 6.1% were seen once. This clonotype was recorded many times. The antigen is undetermined. The sequenced sample consisted of synovial fluid, either unsorted or a sorted T cell fraction (not recorded which). J is TRBJ2-5 and V is TRBV4-1; 8 bases match TRBD2. The sequence derives from a male donor with ankylosing spondylitis. The CDR3 region has the DNA TGCGCCAGCAGCCAAGATATAGCGGGAAGACAAGAGACCCAGTACTTC. It yields the protein CASSQDIAGRQETQYF.